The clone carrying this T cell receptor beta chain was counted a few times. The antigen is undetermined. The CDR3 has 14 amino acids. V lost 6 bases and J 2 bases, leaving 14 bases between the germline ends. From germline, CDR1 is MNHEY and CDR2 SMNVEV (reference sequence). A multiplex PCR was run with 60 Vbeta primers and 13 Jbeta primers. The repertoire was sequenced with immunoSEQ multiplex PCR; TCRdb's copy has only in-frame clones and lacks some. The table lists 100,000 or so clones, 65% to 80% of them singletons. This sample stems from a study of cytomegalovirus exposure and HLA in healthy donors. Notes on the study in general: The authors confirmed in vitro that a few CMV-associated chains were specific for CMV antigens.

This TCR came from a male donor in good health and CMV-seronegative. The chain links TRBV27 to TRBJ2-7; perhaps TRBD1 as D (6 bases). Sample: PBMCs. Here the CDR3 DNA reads TGTGCCAGCAGAAACAGGGATGGGACCTACGAGCAGTACTTC. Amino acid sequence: CASRNRDGTYEQYF.